These T cell receptor beta chains were read from a single sample in a study of spatial heterogeneity in lung cancer. TCRdb redid the calling of the 5' RACE reads with MiXCR, one entry per CDR3 protein. The table includes about 120,000 distinct CDR3 sequences, more than 9% detected once. Specimen: PBMCs, collected at follow-up. Receptors were obtained from a male donor with early-stage non-small cell lung cancer. Each CDR3 is given without its conserved first and last residue. D genes are given only for firm matches. A row's size may be missing; if present it is once, few, many or a size class.

j_call v_call d_call clone_size cdr3_aa
TRBJ1-1 TRBV5-5 TRBD1 few ASSFGQGNTEAF
TRBJ2-1 TRBV4-3 - few ASSQEVYNEQF
TRBJ2-3 TRBV20-1 - many SAVIGEVDTQY
TRBJ1-5 TRBV2 - - ASSVSGGGNQPQH
TRBJ1-2 TRBV4-1 TRBD1 many ASSQDSVGTGYGYT
TRBJ1-2 TRBV9 TRBD1 - ASTKSGQEFYGYT
TRBJ2-6 TRBV10-3 - - AIRDSHSGANVLT
TRBJ2-3 TRBV7-2 - many ASSLVLGAPDTQY
TRBJ1-5 TRBV7-2 - many ASSLALTGNQPQH
TRBJ2-3 TRBV20-1 - - SAATGEKTDTQY
TRBJ2-5 TRBV11-2 - few ASSFGQYETQY
TRBJ1-3 TRBV7-2 - many ASSLVSIYGNTIY
TRBJ1-3 TRBV7-8 TRBD1 few ASSPRTGGDTGNTIY
TRBJ2-7 TRBV28 - few ASSLNSPHEQY
TRBJ2-7 TRBV11-2 - - ASSFGQIYEQY
TRBJ1-3 TRBV4-3 - - ASSQVRNSGNTIY
TRBJ2-1 TRBV29-1 - - TVARSGNRNEQF
TRBJ2-5 TRBV6-1 - few ASSWLGGGQETQY
TRBJ1-2 TRBV12-3/TRBV12-4 TRBD1 - ASSLAGGGYGYT
TRBJ1-4 TRBV29-1 - few SVGGLATNEKLF